The clone carrying this T cell receptor (beta chain) has only one observation. The source of the sample is a study of sequential checkpoint blockade in melanoma. Treatment: randomized to nivolumab then ipilimumab (arm A) or the reverse (arm B). The trim removed 1 base at V and 7 bases at J, leaving 4 bases unmatched. This CDR3 region has 15 residues. The germline V gene has CDR1 SGHVS and CDR2 FQNEAQ. Clones were sequenced by immunoSEQ multiplex PCR, and TCRdb holds only the in-frame ones, with some missing. This sample has 13,000 or so clones; around 80% occur once, and the top ten carry approximately 26%.

This sequence originates from a human donor with melanoma. The chain has TRBV7-8 and TRBJ2-1; 10 bases are shared with TRBD2. The starting material was CD8+ T cells sorted from blood (inferred from file names), obtained from a patient given nivolumab and ipilimumab in sequence. CDR3 residues: CASSLGLAGENEQFF. As DNA, the CDR3 is TGTGCCAGCAGCTTAGGTCTAGCGGGGGAGAATGAGCAGTTCTTC.